The 28 T cell receptor beta chains listed next were all sequenced from one sample in a study of cytomegalovirus exposure and HLA in healthy donors. The PCR made use of 60 Vbeta and 13 Jbeta primers. The method was immunoSEQ multiplex PCR; TCRdb's version includes in-frame clones alone and lacks a portion of them. The table lists approximately 110,000 clones, 74% of them singletons, with about 4.4% in the top ten. Sample: PBMCs. These receptors originate from a woman in her forties or fifties in good health and CMV-seropositive.

The V and J genes are TRBV5-4 and TRBJ2-3; 7 nucleotides agree with TRBD2. V gave up 4 bases and J gave up 3 bases; unmatched junction bases: 5. This CDR3 has 14 amino acids. Germline CDR1 is SGHNT and CDR2 is YYREEE (reference sequence). The DNA for the CDR3 is TGTGCCAGCAGCACTAGCGTTGGGACAGATACGCAGTATTTT. Protein: CASSTSVGTDTQYF.

V is TRBV30 and J is TRBJ1-4, with 7 positions matching TRBD1. The CDR3 spans 14 residues. CDR1 and CDR2 from the germline V gene are GTSNPN and SVGIG (reference sequence). V lost 5 bases and J lost 4; bases outside the gene matches: 7. This CDR3 reads CAWASGTDNEKLFF. Here the CDR3 DNA reads TGTGCCTGGGCCTCCGGGACAGATAATGAAAAACTGTTTTTT.

The chain recombines TRBV10-3 with TRBJ1-1; D may be TRBD1 (5 bases). This CDR3 comprises 13 residues. Germline assignment: CDR1 ENHRY and CDR2 SYGVKD. The V and J ends lost 5 bases and 1 base respectively, with 8 bases between them. In DNA, the CDR3 is TGTGCCATCAGTCTACAGGAGAACACTGAAGCTTTCTTT. As protein: CAISLQENTEAFF.

V gene TRBV19 combines with J gene TRBJ2-7; 9 bases align to TRBD1. The V and J ends lost 5 bases and 3 bases, in that order; junction bases with no gene match: 8. Germline values: CDR1 LNHDA, CDR2 SQIVND (reference sequence). This CDR3 region has 15 residues. The CDR3 region is CASSAGTGTSYEQYF. CDR3 sequence (DNA): TGTGCCAGTAGTGCCGGGACAGGGACCAGCTACGAGCAGTACTTC.

The chain uses TRBV9 and TRBJ2-2; 7 bases are a match to TRBD1. Looked up from germline, CDR1 is SGDLS and CDR2 is YYNGEE. Trimming at V came to 2 bases and at J to 6 bases, leaving 1 base not matched to a gene. The CDR3 contains 13 residues. This CDR3 is CASSVQGAGELFF. CDR3 sequence (DNA): TGTGCCAGCAGCGTCCAGGGGGCCGGGGAGCTGTTTTTT.

This clone was observed a few times. The chain links TRBV18 to TRBJ1-4, with unresolved D. The germline gives CDR1 KGHSH, CDR2 LQKENI. Trimming took 0 bases from V and 6 from J, leaving 11 bases between them. The length of the CDR3 is 15 residues. The CDR3 here is CASSPPAGIDEKLFF. The CDR3 nucleotides read TGTGCCAGCTCACCACCGGCAGGTATTGATGAAAAACTGTTTTTT.

This clone was seen many times. V gene TRBV4-1 combines with J gene TRBJ1-2, with 8 bases fitting TRBD1. The CDR3 is made up of 16 amino acids. CDR1 MGHRA and CDR2 YSYEKL come from the germline V gene. J gave up 7 bases and V 0 bases, and 10 bases lay outside the gene matches. Here the CDR3 DNA reads TGCGCCAGCAGCCAAGACGTACAGAGGACAGGGTTTGGCTACACCTTC. Amino acid sequence: CASSQDVQRTGFGYTF.

This chain uses TRBV7-6 with TRBJ1-2; D is unclear. In germline, CDR1 is SGHVS, CDR2 FNYEAQ. The V gene lost 4 bases and the J gene lost 2 bases, with 5 bases spanning the gap. CDR3 length: 12 amino acids. This CDR3 reads CASSSGNYGYTF. CDR3 DNA sequence: TGTGCCAGCAGCTCAGGCAACTATGGCTACACCTTC.

The chain joins TRBV27 to TRBJ2-5; no reliable D call. The V gene lost 6 bases and the J gene lost 0 bases, with 11 bases spanning the gap. This CDR3 comprises 14 residues. The germline V gene has CDR1 MNHEY and CDR2 SMNVEV (reference sequence). The CDR3 nucleotides read TGTGCCAGCAGCGAGCAGGCCTACCAAGAGACCCAGTACTTC. Translated, it gives CASSEQAYQETQYF.

The table lists this clone with a few counts. The V call is TRBV11-3, the J call TRBJ2-1; D is unclear. Germline CDR1 is SGHNT and CDR2 is YENEEA. The V end was cut by 5 bases, the J end by 1 base, with 15 bases between. The length of the CDR3 is 16 residues. As DNA, the CDR3 is TGTGCCAGCAGCAAAGAGTCCGGGTTTTCCTACAATGAGCAGTTCTTC. Amino acid sequence: CASSKESGFSYNEQFF.

The V gene is TRBV5-5, the J gene TRBJ1-2; TRBD1 agrees at 9 bases. Unmatched junction bases numbered 6, after V lost 2 bases and J lost 10 bases. Germline V CDR1 and CDR2: SGHKS, YYEKEE (reference sequence). There are 13 residues in the CDR3. Written as DNA, the CDR3 is TGTGCCAGCAGCTTAGGGACAGGGTCGTCCTACACCTTC. Translated: CASSLGTGSSYTF.

The V and J genes are TRBV7-9 and TRBJ2-1; 7 bases line up with TRBD2. V trimming: 5 bases; J trimming: 0 bases; junction bases outside the gene matches: 7. This CDR3 contains 16 residues. Germline V CDR1 and CDR2: SEHNR, FQNEAQ (reference sequence). CDR3 nucleotides: TGTGCCAGCAGCCCCGTAAGCGGGGCCTCCTACAATGAGCAGTTCTTC. Its translation: CASSPVSGASYNEQFF. The full variable domain, its missing parts supplied by reference TRBV7-9 and TRBJ2-1, is DTGVSQNPRHKITKRGQNVTFRCDPISEHNRLYWYRQTLGQGPEFLTYFQNEAQLEKSRLLSDRFSAERPKGSFSTLEIQRTEQGDSAMYLCASSPVSGASYNEQFFGPGTRLTVL.

This clone showed up just a few times. The chain is built from TRBV7-9 and TRBJ1-3, with a possible D match to TRBD1 (6 bases). CDR1 is SEHNR, CDR2 FQNEAQ, per germline (reference sequence). Trimming left V 5 bases short and J 0 bases short, with 17 bases between. There are 17 residues in the CDR3. The CDR3 spells CASSPGRQESSGNTIYF. CDR3 nucleotide sequence: TGTGCCAGCAGCCCAGGACGACAGGAGAGCTCTGGAAACACCATATATTTT.

The chain's CDR3 is CASRRPGGNGYTF. CDR3 DNA sequence: TGTGCCAGCAGACGACCGGGGGGTAATGGCTACACCTTC. The rearrangement uses TRBV27 and TRBJ1-2, with D maybe TRBD1 (5 bases). Per the germline V gene, CDR1 is MNHEY and CDR2 is SMNVEV (reference sequence). This CDR3 comprises 13 residues. V lost 6 bases to trimming and J lost 6 bases, with 14 bases between them.

V usage is TRBV19 and J usage is TRBJ2-5; TRBD2 matches 7 bases. V shed 4 bases and J 5 bases; nucleotides not matched to a gene: 13. CDR3 length: 16 residues. Germline CDR1 is LNHDA and CDR2 is SQIVND (reference sequence). CDR3 in amino acids: CASSKGDYTKGETQYF. The CDR3 DNA reads as TGTGCCAGTAGTAAAGGGGACTACACGAAGGGGGAGACCCAGTACTTC.

V usage is TRBV28 and J usage is TRBJ1-2, with a possible D match to TRBD1 (5 bases). The germline gives CDR1 MDHEN, CDR2 SYDVKM. The CDR3 loop spans 14 amino acids. V lost 5 bases, J lost 7 bases, and 17 bases lay in between. The CDR3 region is CASSLDRHPGGYTF. The CDR3 nucleotides read TGTGCCAGCAGTCTAGACAGACACCCGGGTGGCTACACCTTC.

V usage is TRBV9 and J usage is TRBJ2-7; 9 bases are shared with TRBD1. J was trimmed by 6 bases and V by 3 bases; bases with no gene match: 7. Germline-derived CDR1 and CDR2 are SGDLS and YYNGEE. The CDR3 contains 14 residues. CDR3 protein: CASSARDRVPEQYF. As DNA, the CDR3 is TGTGCCAGCAGCGCCCGGGACAGGGTGCCCGAGCAGTACTTC.

In this sample, this clone turned up a few times. The genes are TRBV6-6 and TRBJ2-7; no reliable D call. The CDR3 contains 15 residues. Trimming stripped 11 bases from V and 4 bases from J, with 24 bases between. Germline V gene sequence: CDR1 MNHNY, CDR2 SVGAGI (reference sequence). The CDR3 DNA follows: TGTGCCTTTTTTTTCAAGCAGAAGGCGGCATACGAGCAGTACTTC. It yields the protein CAFFFKQKAAYEQYF.

The V call is TRBV30, the J call TRBJ2-1, with D maybe TRBD2 (6 bases). V was clipped by 4 bases and J by 12 bases, with 13 bases between them. The germline CDR1 and CDR2 sequences are GTSNPN and SVGIG (reference sequence). The length of the CDR3 is 11 residues. CDR3 protein: CAWIKPGVQFF. The DNA for the CDR3 is TGTGCCTGGATTAAACCGGGAGTGCAGTTCTTC.

This clone is a singleton in its sample. The gene calls are TRBV7-9 and TRBJ2-5; 8 bases fit TRBD2. Germline-derived CDR1 and CDR2 are SEHNR and FQNEAQ (reference sequence). There are 15 residues in the CDR3. J was trimmed by 5 bases and V by 3 bases; bases with no gene match: 8. CDR3 protein: CASSFKRGSGETQYF. The CDR3 nucleotides are TGTGCCAGCAGCTTCAAGCGGGGGAGCGGGGAGACCCAGTACTTC.

The chain joins TRBV6-1 to TRBJ1-5; the D is unclear. The CDR3 length is 13 residues. Germline assignment: CDR1 MNHNS and CDR2 SASEGT. The V gene lost 7 bases and the J gene lost 7 bases, with 14 bases spanning the gap. The CDR3 loop reads CASTEAFGQPQHF. The CDR3 DNA reads TGTGCCAGCACGGAGGCCTTCGGACAGCCCCAGCATTTT.

The rearrangement uses TRBV12-5 and TRBJ1-1; weak D call: TRBD1 (5 bases). Per the germline V gene, CDR1 is LGHNT and CDR2 is FRNRAP. This CDR3 is 14 amino acids long. V was trimmed by 6 bases and J by 2 bases, leaving 13 bases between them. CDR3 in DNA: TGTGCTAGTGGCCGGGGGACGGTAAACACTGAAGCTTTCTTT. This translates into CASGRGTVNTEAFF.

This clone was observed a single time. The chain combines TRBV19 with TRBJ1-5; 9 nucleotides match TRBD1. V lost 4 bases and J lost 2; bases outside the gene matches: 3. Germline CDR1 and CDR2: LNHDA and SQIVND (reference sequence). The CDR3 has 15 amino acids. In DNA form, the CDR3 reads TGTGCCAGTAGTAGGGGGGACAGGGGCAATCAGCCCCAGCATTTT. Translation gives CASSRGDRGNQPQHF.

This clone was seen a single time. The V gene is TRBV9, the J gene TRBJ2-5; 12 bases fit TRBD2. Trimming cost V 0 bases and J 0 bases; bases outside gene matches: 6. The CDR3 is 18 amino acids. The germline gives CDR1 SGDLS, CDR2 YYNGEE. This chain's CDR3 is CASSVATSGGPYQETQYF. The CDR3 nucleotides read TGTGCCAGCAGCGTAGCAACTAGCGGGGGGCCTTACCAAGAGACCCAGTACTTC.

The sample holds one count of this clone. CDR3 DNA: TGCGCCAGCAGCCAAGAACTGGACAGCCTAGGTTCACCCCTCCACTTT. It encodes CASSQELDSLGSPLHF. The genes are TRBV4-3 and TRBJ1-6; weak D call: TRBD1 (6 bases). Germline lookup yields CDR1 LGHNA and CDR2 YSLEER. This CDR3 region has 16 residues. The germline V and J ends were trimmed by 0 bases and 9 bases, with 15 bases remaining between them.

The chain employs TRBV7-9 and TRBJ1-2; D is undetermined. The V gene lost 6 bases and the J gene lost 5 bases, with 22 bases spanning the gap. This CDR3 contains 16 residues. The germline CDR1 and CDR2 sequences are SEHNR and FQNEAQ (reference sequence). The CDR3: CASRSQERSTGYGYTF. CDR3 nucleotides: TGTGCCAGCAGGTCCCAAGAGCGTAGTACCGGGTATGGCTACACCTTC. Drawing the rest from reference TRBV7-9 and TRBJ1-2, the complete variable domain is DTGVSQNPRHKITKRGQNVTFRCDPISEHNRLYWYRQTLGQGPEFLTYFQNEAQLEKSRLLSDRFSAERPKGSFSTLEIQRTEQGDSAMYLCASRSQERSTGYGYTFGSGTRLTVV.

This clone was picked up one time. The J gene is TRBJ2-1, the V gene TRBV15; tentative D call: TRBD1 (7 bases). Germline CDR1 reads LNHNV; CDR2 reads YYDKDF (reference sequence). Trimming took 0 bases from V and 7 from J, leaving 19 bases between them. The CDR3 contains 17 residues. The CDR3 loop is CATSRDFRGVSGNEQFF. For the CDR3, the DNA is TGTGCCACCAGCAGAGATTTCAGGGGGGTCAGTGGGAATGAGCAGTTCTTC.

The chain combines TRBV10-3 with TRBJ2-3, with TRBD2 identical over 8 bases. The trim removed 9 bases at V and 2 bases at J, leaving 7 bases unmatched. Germline V gene data show CDR1 as ENHRY and CDR2 as SYGVKD. The CDR3 extends over 14 amino acids. CDR3 DNA: TGTGCCATAGGGCGGCGGGGGGACACAGATACGCAGTATTTT. Amino acid sequence: CAIGRRGDTDTQYF.